This TCR beta chain was sequenced in a study of cytomegalovirus exposure and HLA in healthy donors. This clone was detected only a few times. The germline CDR1 and CDR2 sequences are MNHEY and SMNVEV (reference sequence). The CDR3 extends over 13 amino acids. Deletions cut 8 bases from V and 2 bases from J, with 10 bases between. PCR amplification relied on 60 Vbeta primers (plus 13 Jbeta primers). The assay was immunoSEQ multiplex PCR, and TCRdb's table has in-frame clones only and misses some. Found here are roughly 130,000 clones, 80% of them singletons; the top ten hold 1%. The sequenced sample was PBMCs. The chain employs TRBV27 and TRBJ2-1, with D perhaps matching TRBD1 (6 bases). The receptor's source is a man in his forties in good health and CMV-seronegative. In DNA, the CDR3 is TGTGCCAGCGCTGGACAGACCTACAATGAGCAGTTCTTC. It specifies CASAGQTYNEQFF.